This T cell receptor beta chain comes out of a study of blood T cell repertoires in COVID-19. In the study overall: Material from acute and convalescent COVID-19 was sourced from the United States, Italy and Spain. The cDNA or gDNA used as material had been derived from T cells, B-cell-depleted T cells, or PBMCs.

Sequenced by immunoSEQ multiplex PCR; TCRdb stores in-frame clones only, minus some. The data hold around 300,000 clones, with 80% to 90% observed a single time. Sequencing was carried out using peripheral blood. The TCR originated in a woman in her seventies with acute or convalescent COVID-19.

The CDR3 coding sequence is TGTGCCAGCAGTTACTCCGACAATGGAGGCTACACCTTC. Its protein product is CASSYSDNGGYTF. This chain links TRBV6-5 with TRBJ1-2; D gene uncertain. Germline CDR1 and CDR2: MNHEY and SVGAGI. This CDR3 comprises 13 residues. The V and J ends lost 0 bases and 8 bases respectively, with 10 bases between them.